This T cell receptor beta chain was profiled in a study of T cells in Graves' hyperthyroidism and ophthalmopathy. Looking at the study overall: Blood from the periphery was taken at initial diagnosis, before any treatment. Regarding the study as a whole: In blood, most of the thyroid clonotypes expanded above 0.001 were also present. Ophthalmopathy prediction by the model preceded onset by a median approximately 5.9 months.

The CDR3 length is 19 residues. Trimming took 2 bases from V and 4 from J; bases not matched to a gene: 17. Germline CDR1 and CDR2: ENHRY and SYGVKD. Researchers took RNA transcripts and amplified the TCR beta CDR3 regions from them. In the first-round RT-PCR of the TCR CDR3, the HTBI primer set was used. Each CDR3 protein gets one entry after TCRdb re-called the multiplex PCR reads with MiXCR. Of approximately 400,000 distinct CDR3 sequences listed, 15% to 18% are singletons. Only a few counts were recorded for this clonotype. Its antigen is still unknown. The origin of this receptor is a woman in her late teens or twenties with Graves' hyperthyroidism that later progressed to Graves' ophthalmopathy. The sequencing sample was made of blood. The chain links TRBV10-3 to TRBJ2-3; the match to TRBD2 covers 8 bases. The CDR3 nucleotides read TGTGCCATCAGTGAGCCTACAAAACTTCCGGGACTAGAGGCAGATACGCAGTATTTT. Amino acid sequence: CAISEPTKLPGLEADTQYF.